This T cell receptor beta chain was sequenced during a study of CD8+CD57+ T cells in acquired aplastic anemia. Background on the study: Sorted CD4+ and CD8+ cells yielded approximately 3.4 ug of DNA on average. Overall study findings and caveats: Found in both controls and patients were approximately 29 CD8+ CDR3 sequences.

Trimming at V came to 6 bases and at J to 3 bases, leaving 4 bases not matched to a gene. The CDR3 has 15 residues. Germline V CDR1 and CDR2: LNHNV, YYDKDF (reference sequence). CDR3 and TCR beta VDJ profiling relied on genomic DNA as the template. TCRdb passed the reads through MiXCR, listing each CDR3 protein once. Of over 150,000 distinct CDR3 sequences detected, under 55% appear once; the ten largest clones hold about 2.8%. In the case of this clonotype: Its antigen is as yet unknown.

Before being chosen for sequencing, patients had shown CD8+CD57+ cell expansion by flow cytometry. The study sampled blood from patients who had received no therapy. The sequenced material came from sorted CD4+, CD8+, or CD8+CD57+ T cells (not recorded which) from PBMCs. The chain combines TRBV15 with TRBJ2-1; the match to TRBD2 covers 11 bases. The clonotype comes from a human donor with aplastic anemia. The CDR3 DNA sequence: TGTGCCACCAGACTCACTAGCGGGGGCTACAATGAGCAGTTCTTC. It specifies CATRLTSGGYNEQFF.